This T cell receptor (beta chain) stems from a study of Graves' ophthalmopathy and Graves' hyperthyroidism. Study findings and constraints: Distinction of ophthalmopathy from stable hyperthyroidism by a 13-signature model reached approximately 90% sensitivity and 75% to 84% specificity. Most thyroid-expanded clonotypes exceeding 0.001 frequency were also found in blood.

The authors enrolled newly diagnosed hyperthyroidism patients aged 18 to 65 with under 2 months' duration. Amplified material comprised TCR beta CDR3 regions derived from RNA transcripts. The workflow started with a first-round RT-PCR run with HTBI primers and then moved on to a second-round multiplex PCR. Using its own MiXCR run on the multiplex PCR reads, TCRdb lists one record per CDR3 protein. The table shows 400,000 to 450,000 distinct CDR3 sequences, with under 25% occurring only once. For this clonotype: The target antigen is unknown.

This clonotype was obtained from a woman aged 18-29 years with stable Graves' hyperthyroidism. Specimen: peripheral blood.

The CDR3 region is CASSLSWDGPYEQYF. The DNA for the CDR3 is TGTGCCAGCAGCCTCAGTTGGGACGGACCCTACGAGCAGTACTTC. This rearrangement joins TRBV3-1 to TRBJ2-7, with D possibly called TRBD1 or TRBD2 (5 bases each). Trimming stripped 4 bases from V and 2 bases from J, with 15 bases between. The germline V gene encodes CDR1 LGHDT and CDR2 YNNKEL (reference sequence). This CDR3 has 15 amino acids.